Each of the 28 T cell receptor beta chains below was sequenced from the same sample in a study of CD8 T cells in ankylosing spondylitis. TCRdb reanalysed the 5' RACE reads using MiXCR and keeps one entry per CDR3 protein. The sample consists of 250,000 or so distinct CDR3 sequences, 18% of them appearing once. The sample comprised blood, either unsorted or a sorted T cell fraction (not recorded which). Source of these receptors: a male donor with ankylosing spondylitis or in good health (not recorded which).

V is TRBV6-1 and J is TRBJ2-7; 7 bases line up with TRBD1. This CDR3 has 14 residues. J gave up 3 bases and V 6 bases, and 8 bases lay outside the gene matches. Germline CDR1 reads MNHNS; CDR2 reads SASEGT. The CDR3 reads CASSFGQAHYEQYF. The CDR3 nucleotides are TGTGCCAGCAGCTTCGGACAGGCCCACTACGAGCAGTACTTC.

Many counts were recorded for this clonotype. This chain links TRBV29-1 with TRBJ2-7; tentatively, D is TRBD1 (5 bases). V lost 4 bases, J lost 5 bases, and 18 bases lay in between. Germline CDR1 is SQVTM and CDR2 is ANQGSEA. CDR3 size: 14 residues. CDR3 DNA sequence: TGCAGCGTTGTCCCTCGGACGGTGGACAACGAGCAGTACTTC. It translates to CSVVPRTVDNEQYF.

This clonotype was observed a few times. This chain links TRBV12-3 or TRBV12-4 with TRBJ2-5; 7 bases match TRBD2. Losses at the gene ends were 2 bases for V and 4 bases for J; bases not matched to a gene: 4. The CDR3 totals 14 residues. CDR3 DNA: TGTGCCAGCAGTTTACGCGGGGGAGGAGAGACCCAGTACTTC. Translating it yields CASSLRGGGETQYF.

The rearrangement uses TRBV6-5 and TRBJ2-3; TRBD1 is a possible D gene (5 bases). The germline V gene has CDR1 MNHEY and CDR2 SVGAGI. The CDR3 is 15 residues long. V was pared by 0 bases and J by 2 bases, with 9 bases between. The CDR3 loop is CASSYSTGNTDTQYF. In DNA, the CDR3 is TGTGCCAGCAGTTACTCTACAGGAAACACAGATACGCAGTATTTT.

The genes are TRBV7-4 and TRBJ1-5, with D unclear. Germline CDR1 reads SGHVT; CDR2 reads SQSDAQ. Trimming took off 1 base at V and 14 bases at J, with 12 bases between the two ends. The CDR3 totals 12 residues. CDR3 sequence: CASSLEGSRKHF. CDR3 in DNA: TGTGCCAGCAGCTTAGAAGGCAGTCGTAAGCATTTT.

This clonotype has at least ten counts. The chain is built from TRBV5-5 and TRBJ2-7; unclear D gene. The germline V gene encodes CDR1 SGHKS and CDR2 YYEKEE (reference sequence). This CDR3 spans 15 amino acids. Trimming cost V 0 bases and J 0 bases, with 10 bases left between them. CDR3 loop: CASSLGLFSSYEQYF. CDR3 DNA sequence: TGTGCCAGCAGCTTGGGACTGTTCAGCTCCTACGAGCAGTACTTC.

A note on this clonotype: A read error may be the cause here, since a much bigger clone is one base away. Because it lacks the conserved phenylalanine or tryptophan at the end, this CDR3 is likely a read error. The DNA of the CDR3 is TGTGCCAGCAGTTTGGACAGTAGCCTGTCCTACGAGCAGTACTTA. Translation: CASSLDSSLSYEQYL. J is TRBJ2-7 and V is TRBV12-3 or TRBV12-4; possible D gene TRBD1, 6 bases. Trimming cost V 3 bases and J 1 base, with 13 bases left between them. The CDR3 contains 15 residues.

This clonotype was seen many times. The rearrangement uses TRBV11-2 and TRBJ2-7; D call uncertain. CDR1 is SGHAT, CDR2 FQNNGV, per germline. The germline V and J ends were trimmed by 5 bases and 2 bases, with 10 bases remaining between them. The CDR3 sequence is 13 residues long. CDR3 loop: CASSTGLPYEQYF. The CDR3 region has the DNA TGTGCCAGCAGCACGGGCCTTCCCTACGAGCAGTACTTC.

This sequence joins TRBV4-3 and TRBJ2-3; D uncertain. V lost 0 bases and J 3 bases, leaving 10 bases between the germline ends. Per germline, CDR1 LGHNA and CDR2 YSLEER. The CDR3 has 15 amino acids. In nucleotides, the CDR3 is TGCGCCAGCAGCCAAGATGGGAAGGGAACAGATACGCAGTATTTT. This encodes CASSQDGKGTDTQYF.

This clonotype was seen more than once but under ten times. This sequence joins TRBV20-1 and TRBJ2-2; 7 nucleotides agree with TRBD2. J gave up 4 bases and V 2 bases, and 7 bases lay outside the gene matches. Germline CDR1 reads DFQATT; CDR2 reads SNEGSKA (reference sequence). This CDR3 region has 15 residues. The CDR3 nucleotides read TGCAGTGCTAGAACCGGACTAGATCCCACCGGGGAGCTGTTTTTT. Translation gives CSARTGLDPTGELFF.

This clonotype came up many times. The chain links TRBV5-1 to TRBJ1-4; 9 nucleotides align to TRBD1. Germline CDR1 reads SGHRS; CDR2 reads YFSETQ. V shed 3 bases and J 6 bases; nucleotides not matched to a gene: 9. The CDR3 runs to 16 residues. CDR3: CASSSTQGALYEKLFF. The CDR3 DNA follows: TGCGCCAGCAGCTCCACACAGGGGGCGTTGTATGAAAAACTGTTTTTT.

This clonotype was seen more than once but under ten times. The chain recombines TRBV4-1 with TRBJ2-5; 7 bases are a match to TRBD2. The V gene end was trimmed by 0 bases and the J gene end by 5 bases; junction bases not matched to a gene: 9. This CDR3 is built from 16 residues. In germline, CDR1 is MGHRA, CDR2 YSYEKL. The CDR3 loop is CASSQDLWGGGETQYF. The CDR3 DNA follows: TGCGCCAGCAGCCAAGATCTGTGGGGGGGAGGGGAGACCCAGTACTTC.

The V call is TRBV11-2, the J call TRBJ2-7; D uncertain. This CDR3 has 12 residues. CDR1 and CDR2 (germline): SGHAT, FQNNGV. Trimming cost V 2 bases and J 3 bases, with 5 bases left between them. CDR3 protein: CASSLLSYEQYF. The CDR3, as DNA: TGTGCCAGCAGCTTACTTAGCTACGAGCAGTACTTC.

This clonotype has ten or more counts. The chain couples TRBV4-2 to TRBJ2-1, with a tentative D call TRBD2 (5 bases). Germline V gives CDR1 LGHNA, CDR2 YNFKEQ. The CDR3 covers 15 residues. V was shortened by 0 bases and J by 0 bases, with 6 bases between the two germline ends. In DNA form, the CDR3 reads TGTGCCAGCAGCCAAGATCGGGACTCCTACAATGAGCAGTTCTTC. Translating it yields CASSQDRDSYNEQFF.

Only a few counts were recorded for this clonotype. The V gene is TRBV7-2, the J gene TRBJ2-7; the D gene is possibly TRBD1 (5 bases). Trimming took 3 bases from V and 0 from J, leaving 9 bases between them. Germline lookup yields CDR1 SGHTA and CDR2 FQGNSA. CDR3 length: 14 residues. CDR3: CASSFDSLSYEQYF. The CDR3 DNA sequence: TGTGCCAGCAGCTTTGACAGCCTCTCCTACGAGCAGTACTTC.

CDR3 residues: CASSPLFGGRRSSYNEQFF. The CDR3, as DNA: TGTGCCAGCAGTCCACTCTTTGGGGGGCGGAGGAGCTCCTACAATGAGCAGTTCTTC. The rearrangement links TRBV12-3 or TRBV12-4 to TRBJ2-1; perhaps D is TRBD1 or TRBD2 (6 bases each). The CDR3 totals 19 residues. V was clipped by 5 bases and J by 0 bases, with 23 bases between them.

This chain uses TRBV20-1 with TRBJ2-7, with TRBD2 matching over 8 bases. Germline V gene sequence: CDR1 DFQATT, CDR2 SNEGSKA (reference sequence). CDR3 length equals 17 residues. V shed 0 bases and J 0 bases; nucleotides not matched to a gene: 10. CDR3 sequence (DNA): TGCAGTGCTAGAGAGTTAGACGGGAGGGAAAGCTCCTACGAGCAGTACTTC. This gives the protein CSARELDGRESSYEQYF.

This clonotype was seen a handful of times. The CDR3 reads CASSAGLEQYF. The CDR3 DNA reads TGCGCCAGCAGCGCTGGACTAGAGCAGTACTTC. The V and J genes are TRBV5-1 and TRBJ2-7; TRBD2 is a possible D gene (6 bases). Deletions cut 4 bases from V and 7 bases from J, with 9 bases between. This CDR3 region has 11 residues. The V gene's germline CDR1 is SGHRS and CDR2 YFSETQ.

This clonotype was detected only a few times. The rearrangement uses TRBV9 and TRBJ2-2; D unresolved. This CDR3 has 12 amino acids. CDR1 SGDLS and CDR2 YYNGEE come from the germline V gene. With 1 base removed from V and 6 bases from J, the gap between germline ends came to 4 bases. CDR3 bases: TGTGCCAGCAGCGTACCCGCCGGGGAGCTGTTTTTT. Translation: CASSVPAGELFF.

This chain joins TRBV5-5 and TRBJ2-7, with 12 bases matching TRBD1. The germline CDR1 and CDR2 sequences are SGHKS and YYEKEE (reference sequence). V lost 4 bases, J lost 7 bases, and 6 bases stayed unmatched. CDR3 size: 14 residues. CDR3 nucleotides: TGTGCCAGCAGCCAAGGGACAGGGGGCTTGGAGCAGTACTTC. As protein: CASSQGTGGLEQYF.

This clonotype has a count of ten or more. The V and J genes are TRBV4-2 and TRBJ2-3; no clear D. V was trimmed by 0 bases and J by 0 bases, leaving 13 bases between them. CDR1 is LGHNA and CDR2 is YNFKEQ in the germline V gene. CDR3 length: 17 amino acids. CDR3 sequence: CASSQDLLTASTDTQYF. CDR3 bases: TGTGCCAGCAGCCAAGATTTACTCACCGCTAGCACAGATACGCAGTATTTT.

The gene calls are TRBV7-6 and TRBJ2-7; no firm D call. The CDR3 is made up of 14 amino acids. V shed 5 bases and J shed 2 bases, with 13 bases lying between them. CDR1 is SGHVS and CDR2 is FNYEAQ in the germline V gene. CDR3 in amino acids: CASSPSPVPYEQYF. The CDR3 nucleotides read TGTGCCAGCAGCCCCTCCCCGGTGCCCTACGAGCAGTACTTC.

This clonotype was observed many times. This chain joins TRBV12-5 and TRBJ1-2; 9 nucleotides agree with TRBD1. Unmatched junction bases numbered 10, after V lost 6 bases and J lost 5 bases. CDR1 and CDR2 from the germline V gene are LGHNT and FRNRAP. CDR3 length: 15 amino acids. For the CDR3, the DNA is TGTGCTAGTGGAACAGCTGGGACAGGGACTTATGGCTACACCTTC. Translating gives CASGTAGTGTYGYTF.

This clonotype was observed a few times. CDR3: CATSRDSWDEQYF. The CDR3 DNA follows: TGTGCCACCAGCAGAGATAGTTGGGACGAGCAGTACTTC. The J gene is TRBJ2-7, the V gene TRBV15; no clear D. The germline gives CDR1 LNHNV, CDR2 YYDKDF (reference sequence). This CDR3 has 13 amino acids. Trimming pared 0 bases from V and 5 bases from J, leaving 8 bases between.

For this clonotype: Its ends do not fully match the called genes, so a read error is possible. The chain couples TRBV7-7 to TRBJ2-5; 7 positions agree with TRBD2. Germline V gene sequence: CDR1 SSHAT, CDR2 FNYEAQ (reference sequence). The CDR3 length is 15 residues. CDR3 coding DNA: TGTGCTAGCACCCCCCACCTTGGACTAGAAGAGACCCAGTACTTC. It codes for CASTPHLGLEETQYF.

There are many counts of this clonotype. This sequence joins TRBV9 and TRBJ2-7; D may correspond to TRBD1 or TRBD2 (5 bases each). The CDR3 spans 14 residues. Trimming took off 4 bases at V and 5 bases at J, with 16 bases between the two ends. Germline CDR1 reads SGDLS; CDR2 reads YYNGEE. The CDR3 nucleotides are TGTGCCAGCAGCTCCGAGGGGAACCCCAACGAGCAGTACTTC. Translation gives CASSSEGNPNEQYF.

V and J are TRBV5-1 and TRBJ2-1, with 8 bases matching TRBD2. The V and J ends lost 8 bases and 9 bases, in that order; junction bases with no gene match: 4. CDR3 size: 11 residues. Germline loops: CDR1 SGHRS, CDR2 YFSETQ. The CDR3 coding sequence is TGCGCCAGTCAAGCGGGAGTTGAGCAGTTCTTC. Residues: CASQAGVEQFF.

The genes are TRBV20-1 and TRBJ2-7; a weak D match, TRBD1 (6 bases). The germline V and J ends were trimmed by 5 bases and 2 bases, with 22 bases remaining between them. This CDR3 region has 16 residues. The germline gives CDR1 DFQATT, CDR2 SNEGSKA (reference sequence). The CDR3 spells CSAGNLFGTPTYEQYF. The CDR3 DNA is TGCAGTGCTGGTAACCTTTTCGGGACACCTACCTACGAGCAGTACTTC.